The 9 T cell receptor beta chains given below trace back to one sample, sequenced in a study of blood T cell repertoires in COVID-19. Sequencing used immunoSEQ multiplex PCR; TCRdb keeps in-frame clones, though not all of them. This repertoire shows over 85,000 clones, roughly four fifths found once; its top ten account for more than 15%. Sequences were obtained from peripheral blood. These receptors originate from a woman aged 55-70 years with acute or convalescent COVID-19.

The chain links TRBV7-9 to TRBJ2-7; TRBD2 matches at 9 bases. J was trimmed by 3 bases and V by 6 bases; bases with no gene match: 15. Germline lookup yields CDR1 SEHNR and CDR2 FQNEAQ (reference sequence). This CDR3 region has 17 residues. CDR3 loop: CASSRMGQAGGLYEQYF. Written as DNA, the CDR3 is TGTGCCAGCAGTCGGATGGGCCAAGCGGGGGGCCTCTACGAGCAGTACTTC.

The gene calls are TRBV18 and TRBJ1-6; 8 nucleotides line up with TRBD1. The CDR3 covers 15 residues. CDR1 and CDR2 from the germline V gene are KGHSH and LQKENI. V gave up 6 bases and J gave up 5 bases; unmatched junction bases: 6. Here the CDR3 reads CASSRRGPDNSPLHF. Here the CDR3 DNA reads TGTGCCAGCTCCCGCAGGGGGCCTGATAATTCACCCCTCCACTTT.

This chain uses TRBV28 with TRBJ1-6, with 9 bases fitting TRBD1. The CDR3 consists of 14 residues. The V and J ends lost 8 bases and 7 bases, in that order; junction bases with no gene match: 6. CDR1 and CDR2 from the germline V gene are MDHEN and SYDVKM. The DNA of the CDR3 is TGTGCCAGCTTCTCGGGACAGGGCAATTCACCCCTCCACTTT. It translates to CASFSGQGNSPLHF.

The gene calls are TRBV6-5 and TRBJ1-6, with D perhaps matching TRBD1 (6 bases). The germline gives CDR1 MNHEY, CDR2 SVGAGI. V gave up 6 bases and J gave up 10 bases, with 13 bases separating them. This CDR3 is 13 amino acids long. The CDR3 DNA reads as TGTGCCAGCAGGGGTACAGGGTACTCACCCCTCCACTTT. It codes for CASRGTGYSPLHF.

The chain employs TRBV30 and TRBJ1-4; possible D gene TRBD1, 6 bases. This CDR3 spans 15 amino acids. V was cut by 5 bases and J by 8 bases, with 21 bases left in between. Germline V CDR1 and CDR2: GTSNPN, SVGIG (reference sequence). The chain's CDR3 is CAWGETAAGAEKLFF. CDR3 DNA: TGTGCCTGGGGGGAAACGGCGGCAGGGGCGGAAAAACTGTTTTTT.

The CDR3 DNA reads TGTGCCAGTAGTATGCCCCCTTGGCAGCGGATGGCGTCCTACGAGCAGTACTTC. Its translation: CASSMPPWQRMASYEQYF. The chain recombines TRBV19 with TRBJ2-7; weak D call: TRBD2 (5 bases). Germline V gives CDR1 LNHDA, CDR2 SQIVND (reference sequence). The V and J ends lost 3 bases and 1 base respectively, with 22 bases between them. The CDR3 extends over 18 amino acids.

The table lists this clone with many counts. In the same sample, other DNA sequences code for this CDR3. The J gene is TRBJ2-1, the V gene TRBV6-2 or TRBV6-3; D might be TRBD2 (7 bases). The CDR3 sequence is 15 residues long. V lost 2 bases and J lost 4, with 12 bases in between. Germline CDR1 is MNHEY and CDR2 is SVGEGT. The CDR3 bases are TGTGCCAGCAGTTACCTGGGGGGGGCTTACAATGAGCAGTTCTTC. This gives the protein CASSYLGGAYNEQFF.

This clone has only one observation. The chain has TRBV2 and TRBJ1-4; no definite D call. Germline V CDR1 and CDR2: SNHLY, FYNNEI. This CDR3 has 12 residues. The V end lost 8 bases, the J end lost 4 bases, and 8 bases lay between the germline ends. CDR3 nucleotides: TGTGCCAGCCAACAGATTAATGAAAAACTGTTTTTT. Its translation is CASQQINEKLFF.

The J gene is TRBJ2-3, the V gene TRBV19; D is perhaps TRBD1 (5 bases). CDR1 and CDR2 from the germline V gene are LNHDA and SQIVND (reference sequence). This CDR3 has 14 residues. The V end was cut by 3 bases, the J end by 0 bases, with 7 bases between. Here the CDR3 reads CASSIRGSTDTQYF. The CDR3 nucleotides are TGTGCCAGTAGTATTAGGGGTAGCACAGATACGCAGTATTTT.